The 18 T cell receptor beta chains in this list originate from one sample, sequenced in a study of T cell repertoires in cytomegalovirus infection. TCRdb reanalysed the reads using MiXCR and keeps one entry per CDR3 protein. The sample includes about 920,000 distinct CDR3 sequences, about a third seen only once; the top ten take around an eighth. No antigens are known for them. The sample was cultured CD8+ T cells from PBMCs, taken from culture after CMV antigen stimulation. These receptors came from a human donor in good health (CMV status not recorded). Some clones in this sample may be carry-over from other donors' samples.

In this sample, this clonotype turned up a few times. The chain combines TRBV19 with TRBJ2-2; no firm D call. This CDR3 is 15 amino acids long. V lost 7 bases, J lost 5 bases, and 17 bases lay in between. Germline V gene sequence: CDR1 LNHDA, CDR2 SQIVND (reference sequence). The DNA of the CDR3 is TGTGCCAGTACCCTAAACCGGTTGGGTACCGGGGAGCTGTTTTTT. This sequence encodes CASTLNRLGTGELFF.

This clonotype was seen repeatedly, ten times or more. V is TRBV6-1 and J is TRBJ2-1; TRBD1 matches 9 bases. The CDR3 is 16 amino acids. With 5 bases clipped from V and 2 bases from J, the junction kept 7 bases outside the gene matches. Germline values: CDR1 MNHNS, CDR2 SASEGT. In DNA form, the CDR3 reads TGTGCCAGCAGTCTAGGGACAGGGCATCCCTACAATGAGCAGTTCTTC. It specifies CASSLGTGHPYNEQFF.

The chain recombines TRBV7-8 with TRBJ2-1; TRBD1 or TRBD2 may be the D gene (5 bases each). The CDR3 sequence is 15 residues long. Germline lookup yields CDR1 SGHVS and CDR2 FQNEAQ. Trimming pared 4 bases from V and 0 bases from J, leaving 10 bases between. The CDR3 DNA follows: TGTGCCAGCAGCTCCTCGGGACCCTCCTACAATGAGCAGTTCTTC. Protein: CASSSSGPSYNEQFF.

This clonotype occurred a few times. The chain recombines TRBV19 with TRBJ2-3; 7 bases agree with TRBD1. J gave up 5 bases and V 6 bases, and 17 bases lay outside the gene matches. Looked up from germline, CDR1 is LNHDA and CDR2 is SQIVND (reference sequence). This CDR3 region has 17 residues. CDR3 bases: TGTGCCAGTAGCCTTATGGGACAGCCGGCATGGGGAGATACGCAGTATTTT. Translating gives CASSLMGQPAWGDTQYF.

This chain uses TRBV7-6 with TRBJ2-1; D is perhaps TRBD1 or TRBD2 (5 bases each). Germline V lookup: CDR1 SGHVS, CDR2 FNYEAQ. V lost 5 bases and J 0 bases, leaving 20 bases between the germline ends. The length of the CDR3 is 18 residues. The CDR3 DNA follows: TGTGCCAGCAGCCCCATTACGTACGGGGCCAGCTCCTACAATGAGCAGTTCTTC. It yields the protein CASSPITYGASSYNEQFF.

The chain uses TRBV6-6 and TRBJ1-2; D may be TRBD1 (6 bases). Germline V gives CDR1 MNHNY, CDR2 SVGAGI (reference sequence). The CDR3 loop spans 14 amino acids. Trimming pared 6 bases from V and 3 bases from J, leaving 14 bases between. This CDR3 reads CASSWTDLDYGYTF. As DNA, the CDR3 is TGTGCCAGCAGCTGGACAGACCTAGACTATGGCTACACCTTC.

This clonotype came up a few times. V and J are TRBV27 and TRBJ1-1; weak D call: TRBD1 (5 bases). CDR1 is MNHEY and CDR2 is SMNVEV in the germline V gene (reference sequence). CDR3 size: 13 residues. With 1 base removed from V and 8 bases from J, the gap between germline ends came to 11 bases. The CDR3 spells CASSLWDGEEAFF. CDR3 DNA sequence: TGTGCCAGCAGTTTATGGGACGGCGAGGAAGCTTTCTTT.

In the case of this clonotype: This may come from a read error, since a much larger clone is one base off. The CDR3 does not end in the conserved phenylalanine or tryptophan, so this is likely a read error. The V and J genes are TRBV12-3 or TRBV12-4 and TRBJ1-2, with D maybe TRBD1 (5 bases). Trimming shortened V by 5 bases and J by 8 bases, and 15 bases separated the two germline ends. This CDR3 has 13 residues. The CDR3 sequence is CASSKVGGIGYTL. CDR3 nucleotide sequence: TGTGCCAGCAGTAAAGTCGGGGGTATCGGCTACACCTTA.

This clonotype was observed a handful of times. This chain links TRBV29-1 with TRBJ2-1, with TRBD1 matching over 9 bases. This CDR3 is built from 18 residues. Losses at the gene ends were 0 bases for V and 6 bases for J; bases not matched to a gene: 15. From germline, CDR1 is SQVTM and CDR2 ANQGSEA. CDR3 sequence (DNA): TGCAGCGTTGAAGAGTTACTACCGGGACAGGGAGTATCCAATGAGCAGTTCTTC. This gives the protein CSVEELLPGQGVSNEQFF.

The chain employs TRBV28 and TRBJ2-7, with D tentatively TRBD1 (6 bases). The CDR3 contains 13 residues. Germline-derived CDR1 and CDR2 are MDHEN and SYDVKM. Deletions cut 5 bases from V and 2 bases from J, with 10 bases between. CDR3 nucleotide sequence: TGTGCCAGCAGTATAGGACAGACCTACGAGCAGTACGTC. Protein product: CASSIGQTYEQYV.

The chain joins TRBV5-4 to TRBJ2-2, with D uncertain. This CDR3 is built from 14 residues. The ends were cut back, 0 bases at V and 4 bases at J, with 7 bases in the middle. Germline CDR1 SGHNT, CDR2 YYREEE (reference sequence). DNA for the CDR3: TGTGCCAGCAGCTTGGCACCTCTCACCGGGGAGCTGTTTTTT. Translating it yields CASSLAPLTGELFF.

The chain is built from TRBV20-1 and TRBJ2-5, with 9 bases matching TRBD2. Germline CDR1 and CDR2: DFQATT and SNEGSKA (reference sequence). Unmatched junction bases numbered 6, after V lost 0 bases and J lost 1 base. The CDR3 consists of 16 residues. CDR3 in amino acids: CSARDPTSGTQETQYF. The CDR3 DNA follows: TGCAGTGCTAGAGATCCGACTAGCGGAACCCAAGAGACCCAGTACTTC.

V is TRBV24-1 and J is TRBJ1-5; 8 positions agree with TRBD1. The V segment lost 4 bases and the J segment 6 bases; nucleotides outside the gene matches: 7. Germline V CDR1 and CDR2: KGHDR, SFDVKD. This CDR3 spans 15 amino acids. The CDR3 region is CATSDGRQGIQPQHF. For the CDR3, the DNA is TGTGCCACCAGTGACGGTCGACAGGGGATTCAGCCCCAGCATTTT.

This clonotype was counted between two and nine times. CDR3: CASSQGHDSYNEQFF. The CDR3 DNA reads as TGCGCCAGCAGCCAAGGGCACGACTCCTACAATGAGCAGTTCTTC. The V call is TRBV4-1, the J call TRBJ2-1, with D uncertain. The germline V gene has CDR1 MGHRA and CDR2 YSYEKL. The CDR3 is 15 amino acids. V gave up 1 base and J gave up 0 bases, with 7 bases separating them.

The sample holds a few counts of this clonotype. The chain combines TRBV6-5 with TRBJ2-5; 11 bases fit TRBD1. The ends lost 0 bases at V and 4 bases at J; junction bases unmatched: 4. Germline lookup yields CDR1 MNHEY and CDR2 SVGAGI. The CDR3 length is 16 residues. In DNA, the CDR3 is TGTGCCAGCAGTTACTCCGGACAGGGGGCGGGAGAGACCCAGTACTTC. Amino acids: CASSYSGQGAGETQYF.

V and J are TRBV13 and TRBJ2-1; tentatively, D is TRBD1 (5 bases). CDR1 is PRHDT and CDR2 is FYEKMQ in the germline V gene (reference sequence). The CDR3 spans 17 residues. V gave up 2 bases and J gave up 3 bases, with 17 bases separating them. The CDR3 region has the DNA TGTGCCAGCAGCTTACGAGGTCCAGGGTCCTACTACAATGAGCAGTTCTTC. Protein: CASSLRGPGSYYNEQFF.

The chain links TRBV12-3 or TRBV12-4 to TRBJ2-6, with D maybe TRBD1 (6 bases). The germline V and J ends were trimmed by 3 bases and 1 base, with 25 bases remaining between them. CDR3 length equals 21 residues. The CDR3 DNA sequence: TGTGCCAGCAGTTTCAGCAGGGGACCCTCGCCCTCACCGTCTGGGGCCAACGTCCTGACTTTC. Residues: CASSFSRGPSPSPSGANVLTF.

A remark on this clonotype: A much larger clone sits a single nucleotide away, making a read error possible. This CDR3 is missing its conserved last phenylalanine or tryptophan, likely due to a read error. The rearrangement uses TRBV11-2 and TRBJ2-2; 8 bases match TRBD1. Germline CDR1 is SGHAT and CDR2 is FQNNGV. The CDR3 totals 16 residues. Trimming at V came to 1 base and at J to 4 bases, leaving 5 bases not matched to a gene. CDR3 amino acids: CASSLVPGGSTGELFL. In DNA, the CDR3 is TGTGCCAGCAGCTTAGTTCCAGGGGGCAGCACCGGGGAGCTGTTTCTT.